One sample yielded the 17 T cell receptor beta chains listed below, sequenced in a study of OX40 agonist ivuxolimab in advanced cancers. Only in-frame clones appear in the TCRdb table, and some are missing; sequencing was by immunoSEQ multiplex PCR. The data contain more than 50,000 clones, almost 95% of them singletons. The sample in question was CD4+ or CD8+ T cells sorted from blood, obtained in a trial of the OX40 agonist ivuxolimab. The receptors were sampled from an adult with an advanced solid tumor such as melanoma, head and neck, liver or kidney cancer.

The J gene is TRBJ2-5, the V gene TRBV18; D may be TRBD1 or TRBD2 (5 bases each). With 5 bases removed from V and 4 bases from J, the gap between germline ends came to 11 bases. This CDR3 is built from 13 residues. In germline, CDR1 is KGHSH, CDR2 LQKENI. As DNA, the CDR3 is TGTGCCAGCTCATCAGGGACGAGAGAGACCCAGTACTTC. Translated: CASSSGTRETQYF.

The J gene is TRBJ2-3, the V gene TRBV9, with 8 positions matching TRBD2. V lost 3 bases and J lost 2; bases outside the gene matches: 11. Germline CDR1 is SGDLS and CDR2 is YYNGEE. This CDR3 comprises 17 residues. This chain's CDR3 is CASSGLETGGTTDTQYF. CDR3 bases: TGTGCCAGCAGCGGACTGGAAACGGGAGGGACCACAGATACGCAGTATTTT. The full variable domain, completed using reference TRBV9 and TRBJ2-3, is DSGVTQTPKHLITATGQRVTLRCSPRSGDLSVYWYQQSLDQGLQFLIQYYNGEERAKGNILERFSAQQFPDLHSELNLSSLELGDSALYFCASSGLETGGTTDTQYFGPGTRLTVL.

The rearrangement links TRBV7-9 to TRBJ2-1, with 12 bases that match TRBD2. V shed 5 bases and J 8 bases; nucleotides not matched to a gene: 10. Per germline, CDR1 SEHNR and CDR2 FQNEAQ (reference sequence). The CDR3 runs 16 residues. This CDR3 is CASSPPPGLAGHEQFF. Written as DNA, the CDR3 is TGTGCCAGCAGCCCGCCACCGGGACTAGCGGGCCATGAGCAGTTCTTC.

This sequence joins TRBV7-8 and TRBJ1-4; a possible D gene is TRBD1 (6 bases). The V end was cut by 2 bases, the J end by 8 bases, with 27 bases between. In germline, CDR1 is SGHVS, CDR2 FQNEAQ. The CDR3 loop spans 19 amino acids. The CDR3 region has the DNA TGTGCCAGCAGCTTATTTTCACCGACCTGGGGGGGGCAAAGAGAAAAACTGTTTTTT. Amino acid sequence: CASSLFSPTWGGQREKLFF. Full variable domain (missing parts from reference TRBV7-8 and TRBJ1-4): GAGVSQSPRYKVAKRGQDVALRCDPISGHVSLFWYQQALGQGPEFLTYFQNEAQLDKSGLPSDRFFAERPEGSVSTLKIQRTQQEDSAVYLCASSLFSPTWGGQREKLFFGSGTQLSVL.

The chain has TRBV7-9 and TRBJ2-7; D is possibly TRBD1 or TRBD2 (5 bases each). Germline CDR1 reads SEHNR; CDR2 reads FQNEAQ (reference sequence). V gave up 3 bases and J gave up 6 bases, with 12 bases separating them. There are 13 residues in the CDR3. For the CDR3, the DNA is TGTGCCAGCAGCTTGGGACGGGTCGGCGAGCAGTACTTC. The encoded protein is CASSLGRVGEQYF.

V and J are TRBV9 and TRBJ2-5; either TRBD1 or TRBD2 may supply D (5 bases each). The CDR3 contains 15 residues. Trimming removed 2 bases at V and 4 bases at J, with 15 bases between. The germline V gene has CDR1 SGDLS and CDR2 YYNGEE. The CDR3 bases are TGTGCCAGCAGCGTCTCCGGGACGGTAGTAGAGACCCAGTACTTC. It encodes CASSVSGTVVETQYF.

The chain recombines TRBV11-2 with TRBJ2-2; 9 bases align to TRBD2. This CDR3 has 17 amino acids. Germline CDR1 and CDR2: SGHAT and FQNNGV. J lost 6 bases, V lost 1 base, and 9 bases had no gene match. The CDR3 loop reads CASSLVEGLAVAGELFF. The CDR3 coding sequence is TGTGCCAGCAGCTTAGTGGAGGGACTAGCAGTCGCCGGGGAGCTGTTTTTT.

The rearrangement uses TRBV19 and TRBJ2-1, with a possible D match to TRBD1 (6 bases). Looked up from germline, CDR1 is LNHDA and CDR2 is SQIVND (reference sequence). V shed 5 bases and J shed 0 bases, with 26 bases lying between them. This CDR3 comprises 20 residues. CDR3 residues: CASSLSPSRGTSSSYNEQFF. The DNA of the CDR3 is TGTGCCAGTAGTCTCTCACCCTCCCGTGGGACATCTAGCTCCTACAATGAGCAGTTCTTC.

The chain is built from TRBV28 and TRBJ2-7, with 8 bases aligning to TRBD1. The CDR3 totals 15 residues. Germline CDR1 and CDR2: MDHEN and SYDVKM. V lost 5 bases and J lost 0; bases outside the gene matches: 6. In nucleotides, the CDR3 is TGTGCCAGCAGTAACTACAGGGGGGTCTCCTACGAGCAGTACTTC. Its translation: CASSNYRGVSYEQYF.

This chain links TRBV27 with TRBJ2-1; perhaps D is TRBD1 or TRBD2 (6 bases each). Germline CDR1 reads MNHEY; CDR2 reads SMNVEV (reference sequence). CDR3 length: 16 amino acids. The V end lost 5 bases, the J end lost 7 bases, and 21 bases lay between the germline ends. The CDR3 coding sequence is TGTGCCAGCAGTAACGAGGGGGGCTTATGGATGAATGAGCAGTTCTTC. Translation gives CASSNEGGLWMNEQFF.

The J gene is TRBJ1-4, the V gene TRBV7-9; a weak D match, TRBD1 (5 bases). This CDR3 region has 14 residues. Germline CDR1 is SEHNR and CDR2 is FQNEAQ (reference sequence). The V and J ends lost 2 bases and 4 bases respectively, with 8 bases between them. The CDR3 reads CASSLQGYNEKLFF. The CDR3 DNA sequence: TGTGCCAGCAGCTTACAGGGCTATAATGAAAAACTGTTTTTT.

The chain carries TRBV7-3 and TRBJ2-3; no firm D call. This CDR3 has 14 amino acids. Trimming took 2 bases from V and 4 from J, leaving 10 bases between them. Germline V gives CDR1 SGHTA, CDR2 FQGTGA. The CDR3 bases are TGTGCCAGCAGCTTATCGGTGGGATCAGATACGCAGTATTTT. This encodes CASSLSVGSDTQYF.

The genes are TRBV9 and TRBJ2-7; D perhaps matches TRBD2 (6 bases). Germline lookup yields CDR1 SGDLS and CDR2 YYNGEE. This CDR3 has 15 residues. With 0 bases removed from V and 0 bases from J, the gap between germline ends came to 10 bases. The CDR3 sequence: CASSVDSGFSYEQYF. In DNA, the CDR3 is TGTGCCAGCAGCGTAGATAGCGGCTTCTCCTACGAGCAGTACTTC.

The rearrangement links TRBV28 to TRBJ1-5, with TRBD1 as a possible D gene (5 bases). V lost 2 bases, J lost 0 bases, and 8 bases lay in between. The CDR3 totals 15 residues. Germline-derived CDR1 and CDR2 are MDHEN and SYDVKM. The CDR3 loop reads CASSLARASNQPQHF. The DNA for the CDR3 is TGTGCCAGCAGTTTAGCCAGGGCTAGCAATCAGCCCCAGCATTTT.

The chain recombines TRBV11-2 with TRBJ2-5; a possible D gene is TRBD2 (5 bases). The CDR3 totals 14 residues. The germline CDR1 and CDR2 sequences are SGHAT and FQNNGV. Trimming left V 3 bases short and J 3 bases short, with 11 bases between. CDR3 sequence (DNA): TGTGCCAGCAGCTTTAGGACTTATGAAGAGACCCAGTACTTC. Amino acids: CASSFRTYEETQYF.

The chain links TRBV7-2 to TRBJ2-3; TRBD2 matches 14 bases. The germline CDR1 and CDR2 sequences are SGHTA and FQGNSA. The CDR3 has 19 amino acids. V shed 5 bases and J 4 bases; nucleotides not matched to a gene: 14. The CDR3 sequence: CASSDRSGTSGSAPDTQYF. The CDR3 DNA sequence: TGTGCCAGCAGCGATCGATCGGGGACTAGCGGGAGTGCCCCAGATACGCAGTATTTT.

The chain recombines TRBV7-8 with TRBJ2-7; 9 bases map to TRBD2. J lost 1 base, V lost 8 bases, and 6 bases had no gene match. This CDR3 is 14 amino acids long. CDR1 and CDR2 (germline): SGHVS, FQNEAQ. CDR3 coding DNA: TGTGCCAGCGGAATTAGCGGGAGATCCTACGAGCAGTACTTC. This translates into CASGISGRSYEQYF.